Listed here is a single T cell receptor beta chain. The length of the CDR3 is 14 residues. The junction had 4 bases not matched to a gene; V was cut back by 3 bases and J by 9 bases. Germline values: CDR1 MNHEY, CDR2 SMNVEV (reference sequence). This entry comes from a study of shared clonotypes between healthy human individuals. Profiled with immunoSEQ multiplex PCR; TCRdb holds only in-frame clones, not every one. The top ten clones hold approximately 12% of a sample with hundreds of thousands of clones, roughly three quarters of them seen once. This TCR was sampled from a woman aged 40 to 49 in good health. Some clones in this sample may be carry-over from other donors' samples. This chain joins TRBV27 and TRBJ2-7; 14 nucleotides agree with TRBD2. Sequencing used PBMCs. The CDR3 coding sequence is TGTGCCAGCAGTTTGGGACTAGCGGGAGAAGGGCAGTACTTC. This codes for CASSLGLAGEGQYF.